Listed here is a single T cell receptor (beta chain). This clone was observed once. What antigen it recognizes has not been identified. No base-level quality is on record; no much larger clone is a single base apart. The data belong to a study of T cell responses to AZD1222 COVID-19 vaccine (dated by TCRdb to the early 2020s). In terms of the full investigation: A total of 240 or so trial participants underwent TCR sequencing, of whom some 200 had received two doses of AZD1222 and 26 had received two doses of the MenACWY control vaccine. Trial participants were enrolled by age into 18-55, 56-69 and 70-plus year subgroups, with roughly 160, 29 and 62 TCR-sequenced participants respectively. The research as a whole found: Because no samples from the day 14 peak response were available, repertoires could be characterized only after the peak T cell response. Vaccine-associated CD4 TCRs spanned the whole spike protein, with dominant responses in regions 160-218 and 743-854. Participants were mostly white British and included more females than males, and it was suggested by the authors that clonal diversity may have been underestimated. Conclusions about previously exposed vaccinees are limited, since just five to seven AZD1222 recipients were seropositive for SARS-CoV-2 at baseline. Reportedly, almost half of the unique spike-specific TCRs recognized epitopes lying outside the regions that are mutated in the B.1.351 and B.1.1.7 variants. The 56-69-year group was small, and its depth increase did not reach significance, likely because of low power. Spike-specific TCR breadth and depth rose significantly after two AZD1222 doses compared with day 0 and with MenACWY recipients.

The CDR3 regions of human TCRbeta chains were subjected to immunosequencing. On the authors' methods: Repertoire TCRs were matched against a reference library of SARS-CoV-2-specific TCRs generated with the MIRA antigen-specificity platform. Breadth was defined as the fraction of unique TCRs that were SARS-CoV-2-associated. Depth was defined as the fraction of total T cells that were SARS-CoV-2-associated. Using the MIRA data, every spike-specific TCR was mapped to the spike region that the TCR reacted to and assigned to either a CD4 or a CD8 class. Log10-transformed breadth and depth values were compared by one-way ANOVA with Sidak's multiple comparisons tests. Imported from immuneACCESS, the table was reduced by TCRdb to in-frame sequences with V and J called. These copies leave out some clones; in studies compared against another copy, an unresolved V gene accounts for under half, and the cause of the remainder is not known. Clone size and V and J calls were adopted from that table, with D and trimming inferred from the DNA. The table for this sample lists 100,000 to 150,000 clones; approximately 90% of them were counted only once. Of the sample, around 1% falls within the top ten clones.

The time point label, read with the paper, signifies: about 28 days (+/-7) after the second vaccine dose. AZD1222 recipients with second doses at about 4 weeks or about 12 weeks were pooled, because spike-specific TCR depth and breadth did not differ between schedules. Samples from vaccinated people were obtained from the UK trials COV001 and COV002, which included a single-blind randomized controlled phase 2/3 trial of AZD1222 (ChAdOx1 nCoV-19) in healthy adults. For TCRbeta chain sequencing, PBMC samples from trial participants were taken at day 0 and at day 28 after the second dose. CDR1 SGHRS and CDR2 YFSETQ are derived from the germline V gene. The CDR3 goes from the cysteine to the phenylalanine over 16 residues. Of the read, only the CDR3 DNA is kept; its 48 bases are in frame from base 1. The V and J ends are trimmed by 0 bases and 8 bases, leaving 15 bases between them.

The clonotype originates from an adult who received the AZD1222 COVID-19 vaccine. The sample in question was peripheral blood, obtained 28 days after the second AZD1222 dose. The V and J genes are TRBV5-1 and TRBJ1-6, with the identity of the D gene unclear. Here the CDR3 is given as CASSLAVSKGYSPLHF. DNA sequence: TGCGCCAGCAGCTTGGCTGTTTCGAAGGGTTATTCACCCCTCCACTTT.